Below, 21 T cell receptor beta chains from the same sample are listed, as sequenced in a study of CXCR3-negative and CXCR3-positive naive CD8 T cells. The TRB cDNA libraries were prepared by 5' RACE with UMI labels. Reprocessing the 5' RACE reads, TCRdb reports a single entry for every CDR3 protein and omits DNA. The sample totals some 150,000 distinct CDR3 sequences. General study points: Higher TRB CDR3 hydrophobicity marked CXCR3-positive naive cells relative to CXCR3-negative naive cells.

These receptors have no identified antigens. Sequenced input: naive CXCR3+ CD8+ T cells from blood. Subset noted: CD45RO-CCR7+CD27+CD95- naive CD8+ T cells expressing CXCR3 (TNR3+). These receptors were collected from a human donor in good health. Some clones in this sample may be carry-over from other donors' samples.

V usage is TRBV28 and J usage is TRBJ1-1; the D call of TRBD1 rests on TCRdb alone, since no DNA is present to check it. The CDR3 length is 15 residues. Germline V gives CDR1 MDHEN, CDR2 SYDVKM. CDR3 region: CPSSSPEGGITEAFF.

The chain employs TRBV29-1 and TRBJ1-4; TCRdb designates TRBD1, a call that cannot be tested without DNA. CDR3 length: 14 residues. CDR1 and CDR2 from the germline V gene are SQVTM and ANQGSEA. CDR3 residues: CSVVLDSEMQKLFF.

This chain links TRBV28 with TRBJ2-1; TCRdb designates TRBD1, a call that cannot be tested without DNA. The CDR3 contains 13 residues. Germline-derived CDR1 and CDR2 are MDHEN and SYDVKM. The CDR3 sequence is CASLAGVSNEQFF.

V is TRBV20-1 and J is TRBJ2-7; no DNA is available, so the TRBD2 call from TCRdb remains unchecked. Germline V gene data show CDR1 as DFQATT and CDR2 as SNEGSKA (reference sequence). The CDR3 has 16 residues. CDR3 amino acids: CSARGPAGAHPYEQYF.

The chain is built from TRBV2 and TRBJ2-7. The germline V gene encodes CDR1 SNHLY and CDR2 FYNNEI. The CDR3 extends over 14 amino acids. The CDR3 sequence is CASSVAGAIYEQYF.

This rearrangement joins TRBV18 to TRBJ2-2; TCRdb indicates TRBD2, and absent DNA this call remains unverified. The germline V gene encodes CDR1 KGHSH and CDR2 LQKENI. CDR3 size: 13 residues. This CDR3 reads CASPTSSTGELFF.

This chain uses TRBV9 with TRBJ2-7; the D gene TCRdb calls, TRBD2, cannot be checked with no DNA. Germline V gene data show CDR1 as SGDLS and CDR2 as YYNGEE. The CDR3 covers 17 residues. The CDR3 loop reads CASSPPLGGGTDYEQYF.

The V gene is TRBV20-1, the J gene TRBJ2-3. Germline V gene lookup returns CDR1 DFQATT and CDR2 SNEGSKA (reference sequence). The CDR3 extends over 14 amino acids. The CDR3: CSARDSDGTDTQYF.

The CDR3 sequence is CASSQDRGEETQYF. The V and J genes are TRBV4-1 and TRBJ2-5; the D call of TRBD1 rests on TCRdb alone, since no DNA is present to check it. Germline values: CDR1 MGHRA, CDR2 YSYEKL. The CDR3 consists of 14 residues.

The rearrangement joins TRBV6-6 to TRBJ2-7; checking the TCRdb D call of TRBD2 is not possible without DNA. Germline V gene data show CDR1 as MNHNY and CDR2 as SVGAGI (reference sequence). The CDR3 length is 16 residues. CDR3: CASSYVGEGPIYEQYF.

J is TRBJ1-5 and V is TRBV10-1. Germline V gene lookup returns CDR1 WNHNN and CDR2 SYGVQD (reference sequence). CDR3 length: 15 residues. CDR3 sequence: CASSETERCNQPQHF.

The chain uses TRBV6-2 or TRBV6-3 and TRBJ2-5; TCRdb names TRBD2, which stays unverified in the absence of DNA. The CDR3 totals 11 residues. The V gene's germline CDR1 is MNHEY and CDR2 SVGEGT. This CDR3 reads CASREGETQYF.

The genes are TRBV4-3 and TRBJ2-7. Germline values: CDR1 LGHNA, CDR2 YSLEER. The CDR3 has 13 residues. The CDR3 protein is CASSQGVADEQYF.

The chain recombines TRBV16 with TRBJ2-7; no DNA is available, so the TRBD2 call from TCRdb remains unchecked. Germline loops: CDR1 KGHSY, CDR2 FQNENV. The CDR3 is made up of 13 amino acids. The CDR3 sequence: CASSQYEGGEQYF.

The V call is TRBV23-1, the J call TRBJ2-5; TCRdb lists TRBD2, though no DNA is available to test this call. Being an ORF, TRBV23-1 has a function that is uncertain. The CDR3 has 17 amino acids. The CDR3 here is CASSQSRLAGDEETQYF.

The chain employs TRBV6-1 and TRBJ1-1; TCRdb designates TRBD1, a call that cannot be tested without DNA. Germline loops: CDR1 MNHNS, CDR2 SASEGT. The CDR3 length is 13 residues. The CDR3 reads CASSESGVTEAFF.

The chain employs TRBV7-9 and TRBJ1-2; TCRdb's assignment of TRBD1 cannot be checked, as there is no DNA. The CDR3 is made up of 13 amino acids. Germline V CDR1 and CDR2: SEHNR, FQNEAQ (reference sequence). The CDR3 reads CASSSPHDYGYTF.

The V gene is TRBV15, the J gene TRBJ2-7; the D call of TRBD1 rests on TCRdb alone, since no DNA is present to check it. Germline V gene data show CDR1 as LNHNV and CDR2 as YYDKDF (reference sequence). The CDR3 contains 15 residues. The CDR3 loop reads CATSDEWGVGYEQYF.

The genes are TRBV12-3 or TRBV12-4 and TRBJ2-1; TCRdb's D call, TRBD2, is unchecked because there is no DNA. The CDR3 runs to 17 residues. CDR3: CASSLALRLAGGNEQFF.

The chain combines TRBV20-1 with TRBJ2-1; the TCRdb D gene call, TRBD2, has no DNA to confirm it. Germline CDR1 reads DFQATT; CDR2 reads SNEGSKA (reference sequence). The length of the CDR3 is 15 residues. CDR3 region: CSASSGGSSYNEQFF.

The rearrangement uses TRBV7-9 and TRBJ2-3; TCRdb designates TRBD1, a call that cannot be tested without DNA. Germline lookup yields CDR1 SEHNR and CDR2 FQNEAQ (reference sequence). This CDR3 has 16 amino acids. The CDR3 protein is CASSYGGVTLTDTQYF.